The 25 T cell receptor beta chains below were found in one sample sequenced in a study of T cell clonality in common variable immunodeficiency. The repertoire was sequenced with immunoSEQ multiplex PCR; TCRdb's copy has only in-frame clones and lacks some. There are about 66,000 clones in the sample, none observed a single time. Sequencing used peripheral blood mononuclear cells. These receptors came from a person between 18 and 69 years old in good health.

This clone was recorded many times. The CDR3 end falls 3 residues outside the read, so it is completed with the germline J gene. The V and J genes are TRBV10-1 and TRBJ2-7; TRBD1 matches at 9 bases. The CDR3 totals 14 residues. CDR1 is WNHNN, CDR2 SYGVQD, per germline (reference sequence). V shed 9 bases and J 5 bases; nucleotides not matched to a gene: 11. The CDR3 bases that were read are TGCGCCAGAGGGGACAGGGCGTGGTCGGACGAG. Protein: CARGDRAWSDE. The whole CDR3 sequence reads CARGDRAWSDEQYF.

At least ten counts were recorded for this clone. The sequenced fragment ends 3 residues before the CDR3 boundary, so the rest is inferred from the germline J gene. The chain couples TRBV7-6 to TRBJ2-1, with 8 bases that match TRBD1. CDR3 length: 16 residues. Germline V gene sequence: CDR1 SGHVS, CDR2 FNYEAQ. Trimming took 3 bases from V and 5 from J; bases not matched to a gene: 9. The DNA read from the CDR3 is TGTGCCAGCAGCTTGGTAACAGGGGGGAAGGACAATGAG. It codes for CASSLVTGGKDNE. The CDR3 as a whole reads CASSLVTGGKDNEQFF.

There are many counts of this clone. CDR3 bases read: TGTGCCAGTAGGGCGGGACAGATGAACACTGAA. Amino acid sequence: CASRAGQMNTE. The whole CDR3 sequence is CASRAGQMNTEAFF. The chain employs TRBV19 and TRBJ1-1, with 7 bases identical to TRBD1. With the read ending 3 residues before the CDR3 end, the germline J gene is used to fill in that end. Germline values: CDR1 LNHDA, CDR2 SQIVND (reference sequence). The trim removed 6 bases at V and 0 bases at J, leaving 4 bases unmatched. CDR3 length: 14 residues.

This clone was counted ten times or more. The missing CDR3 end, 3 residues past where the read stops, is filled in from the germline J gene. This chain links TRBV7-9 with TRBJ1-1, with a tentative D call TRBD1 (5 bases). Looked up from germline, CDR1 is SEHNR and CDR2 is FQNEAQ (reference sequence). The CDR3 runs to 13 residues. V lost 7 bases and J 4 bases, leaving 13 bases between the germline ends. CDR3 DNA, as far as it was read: TGTGCCAGCATCAGAGACAGTTTCACTGAA. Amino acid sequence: CASIRDSFTE. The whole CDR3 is CASIRDSFTEAFF.

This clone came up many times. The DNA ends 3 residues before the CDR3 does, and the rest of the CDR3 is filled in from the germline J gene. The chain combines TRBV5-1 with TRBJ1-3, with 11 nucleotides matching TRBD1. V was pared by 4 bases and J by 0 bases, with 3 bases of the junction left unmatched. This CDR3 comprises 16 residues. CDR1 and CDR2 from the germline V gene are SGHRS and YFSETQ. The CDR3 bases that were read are TGCGCCAGCAGCCTTGGACAGGGGGCCTCTGGAAACACC. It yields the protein CASSLGQGASGNT. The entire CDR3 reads CASSLGQGASGNTIYF.

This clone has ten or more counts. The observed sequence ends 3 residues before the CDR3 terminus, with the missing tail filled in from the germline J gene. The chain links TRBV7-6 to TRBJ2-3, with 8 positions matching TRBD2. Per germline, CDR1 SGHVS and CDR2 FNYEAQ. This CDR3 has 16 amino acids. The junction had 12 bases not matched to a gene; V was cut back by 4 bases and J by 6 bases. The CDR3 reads CASSSPDRGGLDTQYF. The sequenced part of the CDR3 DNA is TGTGCCAGCAGCTCGCCTGATCGGGGGGGCCTCGATACG. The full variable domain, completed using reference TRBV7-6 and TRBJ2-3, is GAGVSQSPRYKVTKRGQDVALRCDPISGHVSLYWYRQALGQGPEFLTYFNYEAQQDKSGLPNDRFSAERPEGSISTLTIQRTEQRDSAMYRCASSSPDRGGLDTQYFGPGTRLTVL.

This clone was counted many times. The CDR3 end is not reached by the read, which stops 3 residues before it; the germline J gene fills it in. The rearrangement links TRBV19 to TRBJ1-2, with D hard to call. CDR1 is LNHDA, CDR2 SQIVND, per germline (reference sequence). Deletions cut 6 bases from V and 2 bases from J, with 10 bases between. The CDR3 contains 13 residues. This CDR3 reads CASSPDLNYGYTF. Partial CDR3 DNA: TGTGCCAGTAGCCCGGACTTAAACTATGGC.

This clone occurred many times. CDR3 residues: CASSFPGQGAYEQYF. The CDR3 bases that were read are TGTGCCAGCAGCTTCCCGGGACAGGGCGCCTACGAG. The chain joins TRBV7-9 to TRBJ2-7; 9 bases match TRBD1. The read terminates 3 residues ahead of where the CDR3 ends, so the germline J gene completes it. Germline CDR1 is SEHNR and CDR2 is FQNEAQ (reference sequence). This CDR3 spans 15 amino acids. The ends lost 3 bases at V and 2 bases at J; junction bases unmatched: 5.

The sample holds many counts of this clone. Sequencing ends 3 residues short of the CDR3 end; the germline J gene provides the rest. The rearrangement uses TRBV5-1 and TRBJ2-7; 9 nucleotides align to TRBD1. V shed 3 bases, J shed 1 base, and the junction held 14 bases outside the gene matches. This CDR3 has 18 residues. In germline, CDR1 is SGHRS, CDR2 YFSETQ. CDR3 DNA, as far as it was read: TGCGCCAGCAGCTCGACCGGGACAGGGAGGACGCATTCCTACGAG. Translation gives CASSSTGTGRTHSYE. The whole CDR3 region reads CASSSTGTGRTHSYEQYF.

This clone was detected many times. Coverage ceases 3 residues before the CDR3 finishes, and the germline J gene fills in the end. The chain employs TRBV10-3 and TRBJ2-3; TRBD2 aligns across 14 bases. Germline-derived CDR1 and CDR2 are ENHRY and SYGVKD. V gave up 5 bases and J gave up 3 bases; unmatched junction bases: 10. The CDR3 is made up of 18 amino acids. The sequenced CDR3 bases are TGTGCCATCAGTTTTTCCGGGACTAGCGGGAGAGCGACAGATACG. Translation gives CAISFSGTSGRATDT. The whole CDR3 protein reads CAISFSGTSGRATDTQYF.

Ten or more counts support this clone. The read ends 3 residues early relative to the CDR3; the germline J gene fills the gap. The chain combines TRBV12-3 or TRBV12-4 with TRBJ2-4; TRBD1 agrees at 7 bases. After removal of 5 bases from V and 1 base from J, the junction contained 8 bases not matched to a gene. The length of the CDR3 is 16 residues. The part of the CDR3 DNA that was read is TGTGCCAGCAGTCCACGCACAGGGGTTGCCAAAAACATT. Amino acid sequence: CASSPRTGVAKNI. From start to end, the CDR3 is CASSPRTGVAKNIQYF.

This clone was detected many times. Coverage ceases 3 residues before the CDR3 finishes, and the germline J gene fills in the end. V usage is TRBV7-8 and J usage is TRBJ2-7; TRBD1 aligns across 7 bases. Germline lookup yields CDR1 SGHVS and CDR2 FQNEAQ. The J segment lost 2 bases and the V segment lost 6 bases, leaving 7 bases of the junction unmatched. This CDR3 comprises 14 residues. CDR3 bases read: TGTGCCAGCAGTTGGGGGACAGCTGCCTACGAG. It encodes CASSWGTAAYE. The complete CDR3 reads CASSWGTAAYEQYF.

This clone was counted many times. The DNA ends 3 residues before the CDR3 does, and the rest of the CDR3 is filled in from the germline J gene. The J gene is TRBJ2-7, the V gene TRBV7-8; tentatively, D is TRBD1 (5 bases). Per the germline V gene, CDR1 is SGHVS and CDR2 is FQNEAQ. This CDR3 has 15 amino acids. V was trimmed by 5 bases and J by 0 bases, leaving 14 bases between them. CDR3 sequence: CASSGVGLSSYEQYF. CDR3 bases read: TGTGCCAGCAGCGGAGTGGGGCTATCCTCCTACGAG.

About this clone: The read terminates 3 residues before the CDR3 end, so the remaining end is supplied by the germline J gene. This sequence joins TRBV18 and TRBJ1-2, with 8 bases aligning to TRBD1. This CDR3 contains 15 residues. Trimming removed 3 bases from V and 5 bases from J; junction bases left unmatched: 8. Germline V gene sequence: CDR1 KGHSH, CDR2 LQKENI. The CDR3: CASSPETGARYGYTF. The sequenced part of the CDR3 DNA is TGTGCCAGCTCACCGGAGACAGGGGCCAGATATGGC.

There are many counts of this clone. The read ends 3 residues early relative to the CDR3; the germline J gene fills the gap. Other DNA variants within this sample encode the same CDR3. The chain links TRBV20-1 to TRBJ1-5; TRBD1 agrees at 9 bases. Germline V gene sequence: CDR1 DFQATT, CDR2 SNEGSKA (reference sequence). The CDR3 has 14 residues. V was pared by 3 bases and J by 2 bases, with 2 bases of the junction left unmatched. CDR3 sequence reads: CSARGQGGNQPQHF. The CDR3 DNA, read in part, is TGCAGTGCTAGGGGACAGGGCGGCAATCAGCCC.

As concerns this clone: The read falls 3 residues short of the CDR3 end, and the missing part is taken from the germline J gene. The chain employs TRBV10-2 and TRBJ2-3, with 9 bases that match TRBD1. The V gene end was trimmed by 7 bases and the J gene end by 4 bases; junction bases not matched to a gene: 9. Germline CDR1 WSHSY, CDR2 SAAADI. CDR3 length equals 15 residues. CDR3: CASIGDRVFSDTQYF. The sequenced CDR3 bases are TGCGCCAGCATCGGGGACAGGGTTTTTTCAGATACG.

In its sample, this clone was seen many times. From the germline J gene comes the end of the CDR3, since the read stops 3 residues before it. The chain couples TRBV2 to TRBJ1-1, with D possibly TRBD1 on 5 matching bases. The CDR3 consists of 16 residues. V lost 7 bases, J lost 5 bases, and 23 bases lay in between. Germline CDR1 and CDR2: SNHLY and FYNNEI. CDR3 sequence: CASNPLGGGSGTEAFF. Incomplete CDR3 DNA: TGTGCCAGCAACCCCTTGGGGGGAGGGTCGGGGACTGAA.

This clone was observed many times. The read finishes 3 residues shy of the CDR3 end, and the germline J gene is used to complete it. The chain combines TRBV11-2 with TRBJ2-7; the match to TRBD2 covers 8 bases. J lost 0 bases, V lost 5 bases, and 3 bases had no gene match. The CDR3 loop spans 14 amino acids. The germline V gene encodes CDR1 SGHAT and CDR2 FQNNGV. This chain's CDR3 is CASSSGGSSYEQYF. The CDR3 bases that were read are TGTGCCAGCAGCAGCGGGGGTAGCTCCTACGAG.

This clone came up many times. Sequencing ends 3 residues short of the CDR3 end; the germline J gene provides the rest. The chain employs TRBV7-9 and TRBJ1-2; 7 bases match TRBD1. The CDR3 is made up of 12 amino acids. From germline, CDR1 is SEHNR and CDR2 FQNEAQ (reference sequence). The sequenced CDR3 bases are TGTGCCAGCAGCTTCCAGGGGGACGGC. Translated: CASSFQGDG. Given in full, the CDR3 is CASSFQGDGYTF.

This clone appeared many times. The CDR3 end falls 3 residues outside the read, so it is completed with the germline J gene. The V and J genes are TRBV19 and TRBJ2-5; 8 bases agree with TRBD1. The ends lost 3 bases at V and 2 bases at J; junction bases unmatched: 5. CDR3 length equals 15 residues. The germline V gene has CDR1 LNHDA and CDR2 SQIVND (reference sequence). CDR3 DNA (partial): TGTGCCAGTAGTATCGCAGGGGGCAGGCAAGAGACC. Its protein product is CASSIAGGRQET. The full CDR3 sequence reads CASSIAGGRQETQYF. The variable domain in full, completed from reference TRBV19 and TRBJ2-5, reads DGGITQSPKYLFRKEGQNVTLSCEQNLNHDAMYWYRQDPGQGLRLIYYSQIVNDFQKGDIAEGYSVSREKKESFPLTVTSAQKNPTAFYLCASSIAGGRQETQYFGPGTRLLVL.

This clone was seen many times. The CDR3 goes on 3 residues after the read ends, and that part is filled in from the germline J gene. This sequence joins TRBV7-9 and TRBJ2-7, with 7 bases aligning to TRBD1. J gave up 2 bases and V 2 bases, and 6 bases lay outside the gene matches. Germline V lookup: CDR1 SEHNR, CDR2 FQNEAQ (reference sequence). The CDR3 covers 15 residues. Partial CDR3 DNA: TGTGCCAGCAGCTTAACAGGGGCAAGAACCTACGAG. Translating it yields CASSLTGARTYE. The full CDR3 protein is CASSLTGARTYEQYF.

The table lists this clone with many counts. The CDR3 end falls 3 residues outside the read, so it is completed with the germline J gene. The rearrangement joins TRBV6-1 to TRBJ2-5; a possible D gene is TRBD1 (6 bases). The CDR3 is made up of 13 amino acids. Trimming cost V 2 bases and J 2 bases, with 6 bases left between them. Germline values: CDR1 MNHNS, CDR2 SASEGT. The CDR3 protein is CASSEQGQETQYF. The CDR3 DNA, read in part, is TGTGCCAGCAGTGAACAGGGGCAAGAGACC.

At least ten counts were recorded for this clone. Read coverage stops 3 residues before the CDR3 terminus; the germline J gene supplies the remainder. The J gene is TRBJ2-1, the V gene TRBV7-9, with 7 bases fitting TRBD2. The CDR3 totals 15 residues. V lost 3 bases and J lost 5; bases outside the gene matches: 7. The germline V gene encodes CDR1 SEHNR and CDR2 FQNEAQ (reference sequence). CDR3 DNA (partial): TGTGCCAGCAGCTTTGGGGGGGACTTCAACAATGAG. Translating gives CASSFGGDFNNE. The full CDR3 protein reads CASSFGGDFNNEQFF. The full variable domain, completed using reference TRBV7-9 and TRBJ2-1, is DTGVSQNPRHKITKRGQNVTFRCDPISEHNRLYWYRQTLGQGPEFLTYFQNEAQLEKSRLLSDRFSAERPKGSFSTLEIQRTEQGDSAMYLCASSFGGDFNNEQFFGPGTRLTVL.

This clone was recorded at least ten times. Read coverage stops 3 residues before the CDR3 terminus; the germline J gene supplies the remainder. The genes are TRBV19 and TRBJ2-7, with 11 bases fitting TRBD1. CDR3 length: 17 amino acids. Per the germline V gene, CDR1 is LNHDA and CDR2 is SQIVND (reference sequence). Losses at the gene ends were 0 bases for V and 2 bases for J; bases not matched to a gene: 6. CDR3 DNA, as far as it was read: TGTGCCAGTAGTATAGATCGGGGACAGGGGGGCGCCTACGAG. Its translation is CASSIDRGQGGAYE. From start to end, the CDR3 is CASSIDRGQGGAYEQYF.

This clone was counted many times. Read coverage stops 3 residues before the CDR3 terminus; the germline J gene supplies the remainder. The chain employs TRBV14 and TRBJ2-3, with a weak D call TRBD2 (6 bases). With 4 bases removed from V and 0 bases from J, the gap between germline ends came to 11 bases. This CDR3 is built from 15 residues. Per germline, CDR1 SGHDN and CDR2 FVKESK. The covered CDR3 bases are TGTGCCAGCAGCCGACTAGAGAGGAGCACAGATACG. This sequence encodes CASSRLERSTDT. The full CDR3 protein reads CASSRLERSTDTQYF.